This T cell receptor (beta chain) was retrieved from a study of T-cell memory formation after mild COVID-19. Study-level points and caveats: Mostly located in CM and EM were contracting CD4+ clones, with contracting CD8+ clones located in EMRA. There were some responding clones in pre-infection memory, which suggested that cross-reactive memory had joined. Whether day 37 second-wave clones are SARS-CoV-2-specific was not confirmed.

Amplification by 5'RACE using constant-segment primers produced TCR alpha and TCR beta cDNA libraries that carried sample barcodes and UMIs. TCRdb redid the calling of the 5' RACE reads with MiXCR, one entry per CDR3 protein. Of approximately 45,000 distinct CDR3 sequences listed, around 6.3% are singletons. Germline lookup yields CDR1 SGHRS and CDR2 YFSETQ. The junction had 7 bases not matched to a gene; V was cut back by 4 bases and J by 5 bases. The CDR3 has 16 amino acids. This clonotype was recorded at least ten times. Its antigen is undetermined. Specimen: PBMCs or a T cell subset sorted from them (not recorded which). This TCR was recovered from an adult who had mild COVID-19 (a few samples of this study predate the infection). Cell type and time point are not known. This chain connects TRBV5-1 to TRBJ1-6; 9 bases agree with TRBD1. The CDR3 DNA reads TGCGCCAGCAGCCGGGGACAGGGAAAAAATAATTCACCCCTCCACTTT. Encoded protein: CASSRGQGKNNSPLHF.